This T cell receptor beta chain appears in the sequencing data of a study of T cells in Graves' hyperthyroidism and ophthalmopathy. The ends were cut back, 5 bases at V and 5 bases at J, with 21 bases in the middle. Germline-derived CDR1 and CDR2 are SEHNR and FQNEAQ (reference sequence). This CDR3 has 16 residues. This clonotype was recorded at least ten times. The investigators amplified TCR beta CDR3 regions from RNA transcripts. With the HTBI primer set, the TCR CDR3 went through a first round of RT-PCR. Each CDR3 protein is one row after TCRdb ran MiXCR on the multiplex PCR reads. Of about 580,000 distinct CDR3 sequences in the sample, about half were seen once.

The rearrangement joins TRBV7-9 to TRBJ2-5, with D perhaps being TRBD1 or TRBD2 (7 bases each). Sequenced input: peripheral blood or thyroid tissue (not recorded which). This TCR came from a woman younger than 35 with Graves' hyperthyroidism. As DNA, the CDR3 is TGTGCCAGCAGCCCCAATCGGCAGGGGGGGGAGGAGACCCAGTACTTC. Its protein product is CASSPNRQGGEETQYF.